Listed below are T cell receptor beta chains from one sample, sequenced in a study of CD8 T cells in ankylosing spondylitis. TCRdb processed the 5' RACE reads anew with MiXCR; each CDR3 protein has one entry. The sample lists 190,000 or so distinct CDR3 sequences; 10% to 15% were seen once. Sequencing input: blood, either unsorted or a sorted T cell fraction (not recorded which). These receptor sequences come from a male donor with ankylosing spondylitis or in good health (not recorded which). Each CDR3 is given with its conserved first and last residue. The order of the fields is J gene, D gene, clone size, V gene, CDR3 protein, CDR3 DNA. The D gene is left open where the match is weak. Expanded clones are given a class, and other clones once, few, many or no size at all.

j_gene: TRBJ1-3; d_gene: -; abundance: few; v_gene: TRBV4-1; CDR3aa: CASSHGQGSSGNTIYF; CDR3nt: TGCGCCAGCAGCCATGGTCAGGGGAGCTCTGGAAACACCATATATTTT
j_gene: TRBJ2-3; d_gene: -; abundance: few; v_gene: TRBV19; CDR3aa: CASSIEWIDTQYF; CDR3nt: TGTGCCAGTAGTATCGAATGGATCGATACGCAGTATTTT
j_gene: TRBJ1-5; d_gene: -; abundance: -; v_gene: TRBV27; CDR3aa: CASSFGGHQPQHF; CDR3nt: TGTGCCAGCAGTTTCGGGGGGCATCAGCCCCAGCATTTT
j_gene: TRBJ2-2; d_gene: -; abundance: -; v_gene: TRBV10-2; CDR3aa: CASSRDSENTGELFF; CDR3nt: TGCGCCAGCAGCCGGGACTCCGAGAACACCGGGGAGCTGTTTTTT
j_gene: TRBJ2-1; d_gene: -; abundance: -; v_gene: TRBV7-8; CDR3aa: CASSPALSESSYNEQFF; CDR3nt: TGTGCCAGCAGCCCTGCCCTTAGCGAGAGCTCCTACAATGAGCAGTTCTTC
j_gene: TRBJ2-1; d_gene: TRBD1; abundance: few; v_gene: TRBV5-1; CDR3aa: CASRARGQGENEQFF; CDR3nt: TGCGCCAGCCGGGCTCGGGGACAGGGGGAGAATGAGCAGTTCTTC
j_gene: TRBJ2-5; d_gene: -; abundance: -; v_gene: TRBV20-1; CDR3aa: CSARDWARRGETQYF; CDR3nt: TGCAGTGCTAGGGACTGGGCCCGACGGGGAGAGACCCAGTACTTC
j_gene: TRBJ2-1; d_gene: TRBD2; abundance: few; v_gene: TRBV20-1; CDR3aa: CSARDIGGGDNEQFF; CDR3nt: TGCAGTGCTAGAGATATTGGCGGGGGAGACAATGAGCAGTTCTTC
j_gene: TRBJ1-1; d_gene: -; abundance: -; v_gene: TRBV6-2/TRBV6-3; CDR3aa: CASSYLGGGDTEAFF; CDR3nt: TGTGCCAGCAGTTACCTGGGAGGTGGGGACACTGAAGCTTTCTTT
j_gene: TRBJ1-5; d_gene: -; abundance: few; v_gene: TRBV5-1; CDR3aa: CASSTYSNQPQHF; CDR3nt: TGCGCCAGCAGCACCTATAGCAATCAGCCCCAGCATTTT
j_gene: TRBJ2-1; d_gene: TRBD1; abundance: -; v_gene: TRBV6-1; CDR3aa: CASRRDRYYNEQFF; CDR3nt: TGTGCCAGCAGAAGGGACAGATACTACAATGAGCAGTTCTTC
j_gene: TRBJ2-3; d_gene: TRBD1; abundance: few; v_gene: TRBV20-1; CDR3aa: CSASPHPGQGAYTQYF; CDR3nt: TGCAGTGCTAGCCCCCATCCGGGACAGGGGGCTTATACGCAGTATTTT
j_gene: TRBJ2-4; d_gene: -; abundance: many; v_gene: TRBV12-3/TRBV12-4; CDR3aa: CASSPGAGEGWNIQYF; CDR3nt: TGTGCCAGCAGCCCGGGGGCCGGGGAAGGGTGGAACATTCAGTACTTC
j_gene: TRBJ2-7; d_gene: -; abundance: -; v_gene: TRBV7-2; CDR3aa: CASSSIGTAGEQYF; CDR3nt: TGTGCCAGCAGCAGTATTGGGACCGCGGGCGAGCAGTACTTC
j_gene: TRBJ1-1; d_gene: -; abundance: -; v_gene: TRBV5-6; CDR3aa: CASKIGRGGDEAFF; CDR3nt: TGTGCCAGCAAGATTGGCAGGGGAGGGGATGAAGCTTTCTTT
j_gene: TRBJ2-2; d_gene: -; abundance: once; v_gene: TRBV7-7; CDR3aa: CASSATAGELFF; CDR3nt: TGTGCCAGCAGCGCCACGGCCGGGGAGCTGTTTTTT
j_gene: TRBJ2-1; d_gene: TRBD2; abundance: -; v_gene: TRBV6-5; CDR3aa: CASSSAGREFF; CDR3nt: TGTGCCAGCAGTTCAGCGGGAAGGGAGTTCTTC
j_gene: TRBJ2-2; d_gene: TRBD2; abundance: -; v_gene: TRBV2; CDR3aa: CASSAGLSGELFF; CDR3nt: TGTGCCAGCAGTGCGGGACTATCCGGGGAGCTGTTTTTT
j_gene: TRBJ1-2; d_gene: TRBD1; abundance: -; v_gene: TRBV27; CDR3aa: CASSPGQAYGYTF; CDR3nt: TGTGCCAGCAGCCCCGGACAGGCGTATGGCTACACCTTC
j_gene: TRBJ1-1; d_gene: -; abundance: few; v_gene: TRBV4-1; CDR3aa: CASSQPGNTEAFF; CDR3nt: TGCGCCAGCAGCCAACCAGGGAACACTGAAGCTTTCTTT
j_gene: TRBJ2-2; d_gene: TRBD1; abundance: few; v_gene: TRBV6-5; CDR3aa: CASSYSDRRTGELFF; CDR3nt: TGTGCCAGCAGTTACTCGGACAGGCGGACCGGGGAGCTGTTTTTT
j_gene: TRBJ1-4; d_gene: -; abundance: -; v_gene: TRBV7-9; CDR3aa: CASSPPQDLDEKLFF; CDR3nt: TGTGCCAGCAGCCCTCCGCAGGATCTAGATGAAAAACTGTTTTTT
j_gene: TRBJ1-3; d_gene: -; abundance: -; v_gene: TRBV7-8; CDR3aa: CASSPAGGWLGNTIYF; CDR3nt: TGTGCCAGCAGCCCCGCCGGGGGGTGGCTTGGAAACACCATATATTTT
j_gene: TRBJ2-5; d_gene: -; abundance: -; v_gene: TRBV4-2; CDR3aa: CATSDSETQYF; CDR3nt: TGTGCCACCTCAGATTCAGAGACCCAGTACTTC
j_gene: TRBJ2-3; d_gene: -; abundance: once; v_gene: TRBV27; CDR3aa: CASMRSTDTQYF; CDR3nt: TGTGCCAGTATGAGGAGCACAGATACGCAGTATTTT
j_gene: TRBJ2-1; d_gene: -; abundance: -; v_gene: TRBV12-3/TRBV12-4; CDR3aa: CASSLMGGYGNEQFF; CDR3nt: TGTGCCAGCAGTTTAATGGGGGGTTACGGCAATGAGCAGTTCTTC
j_gene: TRBJ2-1; d_gene: TRBD2; abundance: few; v_gene: TRBV15; CDR3aa: CATSPLAGGYNEQFF; CDR3nt: TGTGCCACCAGCCCACTAGCGGGGGGATACAATGAGCAGTTCTTC
j_gene: TRBJ1-5; d_gene: -; abundance: few; v_gene: TRBV6-1; CDR3aa: CASSEEGTSQPQHF; CDR3nt: TGTGCCAGCAGTGAAGAAGGGACGAGTCAGCCCCAGCATTTT
j_gene: TRBJ2-1; d_gene: TRBD2; abundance: -; v_gene: TRBV10-3; CDR3aa: CAISAWTSGRTGEQFF; CDR3nt: TGTGCCATCAGCGCTTGGACTAGCGGGAGGACGGGTGAGCAGTTCTTC
j_gene: TRBJ2-7; d_gene: TRBD2; abundance: few; v_gene: TRBV12-3/TRBV12-4; CDR3aa: CASTFRASGRGEQYF; CDR3nt: TGTGCCAGCACCTTCAGGGCTAGCGGGAGGGGAGAGCAGTACTTC
j_gene: TRBJ2-2; d_gene: TRBD1; abundance: -; v_gene: TRBV29-1; CDR3aa: CSADRAGELFF; CDR3nt: TGCAGCGCGGACAGGGCCGGGGAGCTGTTTTTT
j_gene: TRBJ2-7; d_gene: -; abundance: many; v_gene: TRBV3-1; CDR3aa: CASSQDLQGLLYEQYF; CDR3nt: TGTGCCAGCAGCCAAGATCTGCAGGGTCTACTCTACGAGCAGTACTTC
j_gene: TRBJ1-1; d_gene: -; abundance: many; v_gene: TRBV10-3; CDR3aa: CAISGPGPEAFF; CDR3nt: TGTGCCATCAGTGGTCCGGGACCCGAAGCTTTCTTT
j_gene: TRBJ1-2; d_gene: TRBD1; abundance: -; v_gene: TRBV5-6; CDR3aa: CASSLLFRDRVHGYTF; CDR3nt: TGTGCCAGCAGCCTCCTATTCCGGGACAGGGTCCATGGCTACACCTTC
j_gene: TRBJ2-1; d_gene: -; abundance: many; v_gene: TRBV5-5; CDR3aa: CASSLELLSYNEQFF; CDR3nt: TGTGCCAGCAGCTTGGAACTGTTATCCTACAATGAGCAGTTCTTC
j_gene: TRBJ2-2; d_gene: TRBD1; abundance: -; v_gene: TRBV11-1; CDR3aa: CASSFGDRGNPNTGELFF; CDR3nt: TGTGCCAGCAGCTTCGGGGACAGGGGTAACCCGAACACCGGGGAGCTGTTTTTT
j_gene: TRBJ1-2; d_gene: -; abundance: -; v_gene: TRBV4-1; CDR3aa: CASRQGSGGSYGYTF; CDR3nt: TGCGCCAGCAGGCAAGGGTCAGGAGGGAGCTATGGCTACACCTTC
j_gene: TRBJ1-2; d_gene: -; abundance: -; v_gene: TRBV29-1; CDR3aa: CSVRLCSYTF; CDR3nt: TGCAGCGTCCGACTATGTAGCTACACCTTC
j_gene: TRBJ2-7; d_gene: -; abundance: -; v_gene: TRBV12-5; CDR3aa: CASGLVRGRPEYEQYF; CDR3nt: TGTGCTAGTGGTTTGGTACGGGGTCGGCCAGAATACGAGCAGTACTTC
j_gene: TRBJ2-5; d_gene: -; abundance: few; v_gene: TRBV7-8; CDR3aa: CASSHRLREETQYF; CDR3nt: TGTGCCAGCAGCCACCGTTTAAGAGAGGAGACCCAGTACTTC
j_gene: TRBJ1-5; d_gene: -; abundance: many; v_gene: TRBV5-5; CDR3aa: CASSLALVSNQPQHF; CDR3nt: TGTGCCAGCAGCTTGGCCCTGGTTAGCAATCAGCCCCAGCATTTT
j_gene: TRBJ1-1; d_gene: -; abundance: many; v_gene: TRBV27; CDR3aa: CASSPSKRDLNTEAFF; CDR3nt: TGTGCCAGCAGTCCCTCCAAGAGGGATTTGAACACTGAAGCTTTCTTT
j_gene: TRBJ2-7; d_gene: TRBD1; abundance: -; v_gene: TRBV12-3/TRBV12-4; CDR3aa: CASSSGTGGWEQYF; CDR3nt: TGTGCCAGCAGTTCTGGGACAGGGGGCTGGGAGCAGTACTTC
j_gene: TRBJ2-3; d_gene: -; abundance: few; v_gene: TRBV6-2/TRBV6-3; CDR3aa: CASSYDESPDTQYF; CDR3nt: TGTGCCAGCAGTTACGACGAGAGTCCGGATACGCAGTATTTT
j_gene: TRBJ1-5; d_gene: TRBD1; abundance: -; v_gene: TRBV27; CDR3aa: CASSLRGGSRQPQHF; CDR3nt: TGTGCCAGCAGTTTACGAGGGGGCAGCAGGCAGCCCCAGCATTTT
j_gene: TRBJ1-2; d_gene: -; abundance: -; v_gene: TRBV9; CDR3aa: CASSLSIDGYTF; CDR3nt: TGTGCCAGCAGCCTATCGATAGATGGCTACACCTTC
j_gene: TRBJ2-7; d_gene: TRBD2; abundance: many; v_gene: TRBV4-1; CDR3aa: CASSQAPPGTSGYEQYF; CDR3nt: TGCGCCAGCAGCCAAGCACCTCCCGGGACTAGCGGCTACGAGCAGTACTTC
j_gene: TRBJ2-7; d_gene: TRBD2; abundance: few; v_gene: TRBV4-1; CDR3aa: CASSLSAGGYYEQYF; CDR3nt: TGCGCCAGCAGCCTCTCAGCGGGGGGGTACTACGAGCAGTACTTC